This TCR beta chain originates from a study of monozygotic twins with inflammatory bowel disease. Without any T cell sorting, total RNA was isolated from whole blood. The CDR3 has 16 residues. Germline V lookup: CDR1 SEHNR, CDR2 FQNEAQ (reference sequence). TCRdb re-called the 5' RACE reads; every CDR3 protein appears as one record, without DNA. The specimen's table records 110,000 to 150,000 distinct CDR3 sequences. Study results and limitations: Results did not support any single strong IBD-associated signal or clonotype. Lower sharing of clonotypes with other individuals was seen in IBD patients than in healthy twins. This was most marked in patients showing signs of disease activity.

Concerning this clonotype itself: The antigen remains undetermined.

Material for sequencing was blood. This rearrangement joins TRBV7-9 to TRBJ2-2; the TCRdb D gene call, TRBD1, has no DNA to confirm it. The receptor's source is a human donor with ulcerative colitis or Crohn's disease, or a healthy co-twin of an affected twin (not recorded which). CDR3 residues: CASSSVGQGSTGELFF.